The 8 T cell receptor beta chains given below trace back to one sample, sequenced in a study of low-dose radiotherapy and immunotherapy resistance in tumors. Gene-specific TRAV and TRBV primers were used for first-strand cDNA, covering alpha and beta chains. TCRs were put through approximately 20 PCR cycles of amplification with Phusion. A constant-region primer and the V-primer adapter served as the primer pair. From the reads, TCRdb called clonotypes with MiXCR, one entry per CDR3 protein. Of around 99,000 distinct CDR3 sequences detected, more than 8.5% appear once; the ten largest clones hold about 1%. Time point here: before trial treatment. Source: PBMCs, taken before treatment. These receptors all come from a male donor with prostate cancer.

This clonotype was observed at least ten times. The CDR3 region has the DNA TGTGCCAGCAGCCAAGACACAGGGAATCAGCCCCAGCATTTT. This sequence encodes CASSQDTGNQPQHF. The chain uses TRBV3-1 and TRBJ1-5, with D possibly matching TRBD1 (6 bases). The germline V gene encodes CDR1 LGHDT and CDR2 YNNKEL (reference sequence). The V gene lost 0 bases and the J gene lost 4 bases, with 7 bases spanning the gap. CDR3 size: 14 residues.

This clonotype was recorded at least ten times. This rearrangement joins TRBV21-1 to TRBJ2-7; TRBD1 reflects the table's D call only, with no check against the DNA. TRBV21-1 is an annotated pseudogene. This CDR3 contains 14 residues. CDR3 residues: CASSGVYRPYEQYF. The CDR3 DNA follows: TGTGCCAGCAGCGGAGTCTACAGGCCTTACGAGCAGTACTTC.

This clonotype was detected many times. The chain uses TRBV11-2 and TRBJ2-1; 9 positions match TRBD1. Trimming removed 4 bases from V and 7 bases from J; junction bases left unmatched: 11. Germline loops: CDR1 SGHAT, CDR2 FQNNGV. CDR3 size: 16 residues. In nucleotides, the CDR3 is TGTGCCAGCAGCTCGGGCCGGGACAGGGTGGGAAATGAGCAGTTCTTC. Its translation: CASSSGRDRVGNEQFF.

This clonotype has ten or more counts. The chain uses TRBV28 and TRBJ2-1; TRBD2 aligns across 8 bases. There are 16 residues in the CDR3. The J segment lost 2 bases and the V segment lost 5 bases, leaving 8 bases of the junction unmatched. The germline V gene has CDR1 MDHEN and CDR2 SYDVKM. In DNA form, the CDR3 reads TGTGCCAGCAGTCCCCTTGCGGGAGGCGCCTACAATGAGCAGTTCTTC. As protein: CASSPLAGGAYNEQFF.

There are many counts of this clonotype. The V gene is TRBV10-3, the J gene TRBJ1-2; D uncertain. The CDR3 runs 12 residues. With 3 bases removed from V and 4 bases from J, the gap between germline ends came to 6 bases. Germline-derived CDR1 and CDR2 are ENHRY and SYGVKD. The chain's CDR3 is CAISDSSYGYTF. CDR3 DNA: TGTGCCATCAGTGACAGTTCCTATGGCTACACCTTC.

This clonotype was counted at least ten times. The genes are TRBV7-9 and TRBJ2-7, with D perhaps assigned TRBD1 or TRBD2 (5 bases each). CDR1 and CDR2 from the germline V gene are SEHNR and FQNEAQ (reference sequence). V lost 5 bases and J 7 bases, leaving 24 bases between the germline ends. The CDR3 covers 16 residues. The CDR3 nucleotides are TGTGCCAGCAGCCCTAGCTGGACTCACAGCCAGGGAGAGCAGTACTTC. Translation gives CASSPSWTHSQGEQYF.

This clonotype was picked up many times. The chain combines TRBV5-1 with TRBJ2-2; D unresolved. The CDR3 is 15 amino acids. V lost 4 bases to trimming and J lost 5 bases, with 15 bases between them. Germline V CDR1 and CDR2: SGHRS, YFSETQ. This CDR3 is CASSPPTTRTGELFF. CDR3 in DNA: TGCGCCAGCAGCCCCCCCACTACGCGGACCGGGGAGCTGTTTTTT.

This clonotype was seen many times. The gene calls are TRBV20-1 and TRBJ1-2; D remains ambiguous. V was shortened by 0 bases and J by 6 bases, with 8 bases between the two germline ends. The CDR3 has 12 amino acids. CDR1 DFQATT and CDR2 SNEGSKA come from the germline V gene (reference sequence). CDR3 protein: CSARDRLDGYTF. CDR3 nucleotide sequence: TGCAGTGCTAGAGATCGGTTGGATGGCTACACCTTC.